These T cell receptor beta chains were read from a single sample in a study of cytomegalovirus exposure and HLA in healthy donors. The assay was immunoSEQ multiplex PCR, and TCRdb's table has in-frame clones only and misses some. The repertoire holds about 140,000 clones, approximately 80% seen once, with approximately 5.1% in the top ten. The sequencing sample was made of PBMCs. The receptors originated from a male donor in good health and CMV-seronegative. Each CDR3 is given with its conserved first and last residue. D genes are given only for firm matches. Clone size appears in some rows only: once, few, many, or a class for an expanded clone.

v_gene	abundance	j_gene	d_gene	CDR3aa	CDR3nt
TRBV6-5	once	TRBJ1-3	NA	CASSPAAGNTIYF	TGTGCCAGCAGCCCCGCGGCTGGAAACACCATATATTTT
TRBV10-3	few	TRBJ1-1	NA	CAISEGSPGTEAFF	TGTGCCATCAGTGAGGGCAGCCCGGGGACTGAAGCTTTCTTT
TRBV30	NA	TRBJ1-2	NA	CAWSSYDGYTF	TGTGCCTGGAGTTCCTATGATGGCTACACCTTC
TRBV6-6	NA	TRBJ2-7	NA	CASSISRGEGTYEQYF	TGTGCCAGCAGTATCAGCCGCGGGGAAGGTACCTACGAGCAGTACTTC
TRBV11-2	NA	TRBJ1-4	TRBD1	CASSFQGARKLFF	TGTGCCAGCAGCTTCCAGGGGGCTCGGAAACTGTTTTTT
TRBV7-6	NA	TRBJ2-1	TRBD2	CASSLESSGGFGEQFF	TGTGCCAGCAGCTTAGAGAGTAGCGGGGGATTCGGTGAGCAGTTCTTC
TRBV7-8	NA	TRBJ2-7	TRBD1	CASSKGTESSEQYF	TGTGCCAGCAGCAAAGGGACAGAAAGTAGCGAGCAGTACTTC
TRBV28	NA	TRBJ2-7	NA	CASSLSGRKGDEQYF	TGTGCCAGCAGTTTATCGGGGAGGAAGGGCGACGAGCAGTACTTC
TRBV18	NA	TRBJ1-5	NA	CASSAGENQPQHF	TGTGCCAGCTCGGCAGGGGAGAATCAGCCCCAGCATTTT
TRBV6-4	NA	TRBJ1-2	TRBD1	CASSARGTGPYYGYTF	TGTGCCAGCAGTGCGAGGGGGACAGGACCCTACTATGGCTACACCTTC
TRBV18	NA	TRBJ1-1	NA	CASSSRDTLNTEAFF	TGTGCCAGCTCATCCCGGGACACATTGAACACTGAAGCTTTCTTT
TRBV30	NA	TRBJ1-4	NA	CACQGFSGHPNYEKLFF	TGTGCCTGCCAGGGCTTTTCAGGACACCCTAACTATGAAAAACTGTTTTTT
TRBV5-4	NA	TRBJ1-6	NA	CASSLLGASYNSPLHF	TGTGCCAGCAGCTTGTTGGGGGCGTCCTATAATTCACCCCTCCACTTT
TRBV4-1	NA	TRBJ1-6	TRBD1	CASSHRQGSSPLHF	TGCGCCAGCAGCCACAGACAGGGGAGTTCACCCCTCCACTTT
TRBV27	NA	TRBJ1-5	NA	CASSPGGAHQPQHF	TGTGCCAGCTCCCCCGGGGGGGCGCATCAGCCCCAGCATTTT
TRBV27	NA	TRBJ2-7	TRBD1	CASSLRQGPYEQYF	TGTGCCAGCAGTTTAAGACAGGGCCCCTACGAGCAGTACTTC
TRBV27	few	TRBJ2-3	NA	CASSSPRGSSTDTQYF	TGTGCCAGCAGTTCTCCCAGGGGCAGTAGCACAGATACGCAGTATTTT
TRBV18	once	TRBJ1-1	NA	CASSPSGSPNTEAFF	TGTGCCAGCTCACCGTCTGGCAGTCCGAACACTGAAGCTTTCTTT